The 10 T cell receptor beta chains in this list originate from one sample, sequenced in a study of T cells in Graves' hyperthyroidism and ophthalmopathy. Amplified TCR beta CDR3 regions derived from RNA transcripts. The HTBI primer set drove a first-round RT-PCR of the TCR CDR3. TCRdb fed the multiplex PCR reads into MiXCR, producing one record per CDR3 protein. The table lists more than 600,000 distinct CDR3 sequences, about 17% of them singletons, with approximately 8.4% in the top ten. The sample was blood. These receptors were collected from a man between 18 and 35 years old with Graves' hyperthyroidism.

V gene TRBV20-1 combines with J gene TRBJ1-1, with no clear D. V was clipped by 3 bases and J by 1 base, with 12 bases between them. The germline V gene encodes CDR1 DFQATT and CDR2 SNEGSKA (reference sequence). The CDR3 runs to 14 residues. The CDR3, as DNA: TGCAGTGCTAGGAAGGGTCAGGCGAACACTGAAGCTTTCTTT. Amino acids: CSARKGQANTEAFF.

The gene calls are TRBV28 and TRBJ2-7; 7 nucleotides align to TRBD1. This CDR3 has 14 amino acids. CDR1 is MDHEN and CDR2 is SYDVKM in the germline V gene. Germline trimming cut 3 bases from V and 4 bases from J; bases unmatched to any gene: 6. CDR3 amino acids: CASSFRDSTYEQYF. The CDR3 region has the DNA TGTGCCAGCAGTTTCCGGGACAGCACATACGAGCAGTACTTC.

This clonotype was seen repeatedly, ten times or more. V gene TRBV20-1 combines with J gene TRBJ2-7; 9 bases match TRBD2. V was clipped by 0 bases and J by 2 bases; unmatched bases: 8. The CDR3 length is 16 residues. Germline V gene sequence: CDR1 DFQATT, CDR2 SNEGSKA (reference sequence). This CDR3 reads CSARDPRLAETYEQYF. CDR3 nucleotides: TGCAGTGCTAGAGACCCTAGACTAGCGGAGACCTACGAGCAGTACTTC.

This clonotype has only a few counts. J is TRBJ1-1 and V is TRBV2, with 8 bases matching TRBD1. V dropped 0 bases and J dropped 1; count of bases not matched to a gene: 4. Germline V lookup: CDR1 SNHLY, CDR2 FYNNEI. The CDR3 is 16 amino acids. CDR3: CASSEAQGARNTEAFF. The DNA of the CDR3 is TGTGCCAGCAGTGAAGCCCAGGGGGCGAGGAACACTGAAGCTTTCTTT.

CDR3 sequence reads: CASSTGTGFAEAFF. The CDR3 coding sequence is TGTGCCAGTAGCACCGGGACAGGGTTCGCTGAAGCTTTCTTT. V gene TRBV19 combines with J gene TRBJ1-1, with 9 bases matching TRBD1. Looked up from germline, CDR1 is LNHDA and CDR2 is SQIVND (reference sequence). V shed 6 bases, J shed 6 bases, and the junction held 8 bases outside the gene matches. The CDR3 loop spans 14 amino acids.

J is TRBJ1-4 and V is TRBV20-1, with 9 nucleotides matching TRBD1. V lost 2 bases, J lost 7 bases, and 8 bases stayed unmatched. Germline CDR1 reads DFQATT; CDR2 reads SNEGSKA (reference sequence). CDR3 size: 15 residues. CDR3 region: CSARPGTGRGEKLFF. In DNA form, the CDR3 reads TGCAGTGCTAGACCCGGGACAGGGCGGGGTGAAAAACTGTTTTTT.

This clonotype was seen more than once but under ten times. This chain joins TRBV28 and TRBJ2-3; 9 nucleotides match TRBD1. Looked up from germline, CDR1 is MDHEN and CDR2 is SYDVKM. This CDR3 is 16 amino acids long. After removal of 4 bases from V and 3 bases from J, the junction contained 8 bases not matched to a gene. CDR3 region: CASSSPHRGRTDTQYF. CDR3 in DNA: TGTGCCAGCAGTTCACCCCACAGGGGGCGAACAGATACGCAGTATTTT.

This clonotype occurred many times. The chain links TRBV20-1 to TRBJ1-2; D is undetermined. This CDR3 has 15 residues. Germline V gives CDR1 DFQATT, CDR2 SNEGSKA (reference sequence). V shed 1 base and J shed 0 bases, with 12 bases lying between them. The CDR3 region has the DNA TGCAGTGCTAGAGCCGCAGGAGAAGCTAACTATGGCTACACCTTC. Residues: CSARAAGEANYGYTF.

The chain couples TRBV14 to TRBJ2-1; TRBD2 matches at 11 bases. The J segment lost 8 bases and the V segment lost 3 bases, leaving 6 bases of the junction unmatched. The CDR3 sequence is 15 residues long. The germline V gene encodes CDR1 SGHDN and CDR2 FVKESK. The CDR3 is CASSQWLAGGDEQFF. In DNA form, the CDR3 reads TGTGCCAGCAGCCAGTGGCTAGCGGGGGGCGATGAGCAGTTCTTC.

The table lists this clonotype with many counts. V and J are TRBV15 and TRBJ2-3, with D possibly matching TRBD1 (6 bases). Germline CDR1 LNHNV, CDR2 YYDKDF (reference sequence). V was trimmed by 0 bases and J by 4 bases, leaving 8 bases between them. The CDR3 runs to 14 residues. The CDR3: CATSRDPGADTQYF. The CDR3 nucleotides are TGTGCCACCAGCAGAGATCCAGGGGCAGATACGCAGTATTTT. Full variable domain (rest looked up from reference TRBV15 and TRBJ2-3): DAMVIQNPRYQVTQFGKPVTLSCSQTLNHNVMYWYQQKSSQAPKLLFHYYDKDFNNEADTPDNFQSRRPNTSFCFLDIRSPGLGDTAMYLCATSRDPGADTQYFGPGTRLTVL.